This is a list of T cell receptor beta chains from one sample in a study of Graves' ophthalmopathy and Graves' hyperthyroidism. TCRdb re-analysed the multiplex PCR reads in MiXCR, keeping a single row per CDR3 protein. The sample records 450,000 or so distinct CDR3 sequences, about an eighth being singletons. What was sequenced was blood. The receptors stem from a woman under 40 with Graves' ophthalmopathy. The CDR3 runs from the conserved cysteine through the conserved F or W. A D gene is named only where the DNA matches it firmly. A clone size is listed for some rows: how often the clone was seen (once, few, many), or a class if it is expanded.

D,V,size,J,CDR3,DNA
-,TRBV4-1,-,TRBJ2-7,CASSQERTRALAYEQYF,TGCGCCAGCAGCCAAGAACGGACCCGGGCCCTAGCCTACGAGCAGTACTTC
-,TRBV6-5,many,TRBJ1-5,CASSSRIGNQPQHF,TGTGCCAGCAGTTCCAGGATTGGCAATCAGCCCCAGCATTTT
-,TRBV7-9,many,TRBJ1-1,CASSPPTRNTEAFF,TGTGCCAGCAGCCCACCGACAAGAAACACTGAAGCTTTCTTT
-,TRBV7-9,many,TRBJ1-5,CASSLDVQPQHF,TGTGCCAGCAGCTTAGATGTTCAGCCCCAGCATTTT
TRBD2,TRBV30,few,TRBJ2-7,CAWSRGRDYEQYF,TGTGCCTGGAGTCGTGGGAGGGACTACGAGCAGTACTTC
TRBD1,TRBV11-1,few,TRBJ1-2,CASSPTLGQELGYGYTF,TGTGCCAGCAGCCCCACCCTGGGACAGGAACTTGGGTATGGCTACACCTTC
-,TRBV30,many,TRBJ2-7,CAWSGMGYEQYF,TGTGCCTGGAGTGGAATGGGGTACGAGCAGTACTTC
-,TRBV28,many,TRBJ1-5,CASSLTTWRGDQPQHF,TGTGCCAGCAGTTTGACAACGTGGAGGGGGGATCAGCCCCAGCATTTT
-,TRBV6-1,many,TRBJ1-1,CANSPPGTEAFF,TGTGCCAACAGTCCCCCGGGCACTGAAGCTTTCTTT
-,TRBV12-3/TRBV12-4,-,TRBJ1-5,CASSLSTMGNQPQHF,TGTGCCAGCAGTTTATCCACCATGGGCAATCAGCCCCAGCATTTT